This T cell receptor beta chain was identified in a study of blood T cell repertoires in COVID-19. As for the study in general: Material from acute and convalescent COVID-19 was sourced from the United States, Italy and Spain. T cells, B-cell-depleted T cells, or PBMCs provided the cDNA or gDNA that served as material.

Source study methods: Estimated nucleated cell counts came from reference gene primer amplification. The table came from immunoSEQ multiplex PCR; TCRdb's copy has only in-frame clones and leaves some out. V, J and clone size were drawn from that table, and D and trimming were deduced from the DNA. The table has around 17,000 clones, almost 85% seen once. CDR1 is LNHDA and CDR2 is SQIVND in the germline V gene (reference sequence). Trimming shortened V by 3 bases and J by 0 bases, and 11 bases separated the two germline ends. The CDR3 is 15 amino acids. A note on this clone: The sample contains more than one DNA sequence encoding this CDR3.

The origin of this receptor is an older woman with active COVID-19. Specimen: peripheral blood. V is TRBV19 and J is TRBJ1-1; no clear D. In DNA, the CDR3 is TGTGCCAGTAGTATGGCAGGCTACATGAACACTGAAGCTTTCTTT. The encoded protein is CASSMAGYMNTEAFF.